Following are 4 T cell receptor beta chains from one sample sequenced in a study of molecular identifiers for immune sequencing clone quantification. TCRdb reanalysed the PCR reads using MiXCR and keeps one entry per CDR3 protein. The sample carries about 68,000 distinct CDR3 sequences, around 18% recorded once. The specimen sequenced was naive CD8+ T cells from blood, with Jurkat cell RNA spiked in. The subset here: FACS-sorted CD8+CD4-CCR7+CD45RA+ naive T cells. These receptors were collected from a human donor in good health. Some libraries in this study had Jurkat cell RNA spiked in.

This chain uses TRBV6-5 with TRBJ2-5; D not certain. The CDR3 has 13 residues. Germline CDR1 is MNHEY and CDR2 is SVGAGI. The V end lost 6 bases, the J end lost 4 bases, and 12 bases lay between the germline ends. The CDR3 spells CASRIQQRETQYF. As DNA, the CDR3 is TGTGCCAGCAGAATACAGCAAAGAGAGACCCAGTACTTC.

In its sample, this clonotype was seen many times. The V call is TRBV5-1, the J call TRBJ2-7; D gene unclear. Germline V gives CDR1 SGHRS, CDR2 YFSETQ. V lost 4 bases, J lost 6 bases, and 11 bases lay in between. This CDR3 has 12 residues. The CDR3 loop is CASSPTGSEQYF. The CDR3 DNA reads as TGCGCCAGCAGCCCTACCGGTAGCGAGCAGTACTTC.

As for this clonotype: A much bigger clone sits one base away, suggesting this may be a read error. This chain links TRBV7-3 with TRBJ2-1; D uncertain. This CDR3 comprises 13 residues. The germline gives CDR1 SGHTA, CDR2 FQGTGA. The CDR3 DNA reads as TGTGCCGGCAGCTTAGCCTACGACAATGAGCAGTTCTTC. Translation gives CAGSLAYDNEQFF.

This clonotype was counted many times. The gene calls are TRBV14 and TRBJ2-1; TRBD2 matches at 8 bases. The CDR3 is 18 amino acids. From germline, CDR1 is SGHDN and CDR2 FVKESK. With 0 bases clipped from V and 5 bases from J, the junction kept 12 bases outside the gene matches. The CDR3 here is CASSQEAFGRGSDNEQFF. Here the CDR3 DNA reads TGTGCCAGCAGCCAAGAAGCCTTCGGGAGGGGTAGCGACAATGAGCAGTTCTTC.